This T cell receptor beta chain was captured in a study of CD8 T cells in ankylosing spondylitis. Using quantitative 5'-RACE with molecular barcodes, the authors made TCR beta libraries. TCRdb re-called the 5' RACE reads with MiXCR, one entry per CDR3 protein. The repertoire includes fewer than 550,000 distinct CDR3 sequences, approximately 5.3% of them detected once, and roughly 3.3% sits in the top ten. The table lists this clonotype with many counts. Its antigen is unidentified. V was shortened by 1 base and J by 5 bases, with 15 bases between the two germline ends. Germline V gene data show CDR1 as SGHRS and CDR2 as YFSETQ. The CDR3 is 15 amino acids. Whole-study findings and limits: Characteristic of ankylosing spondylitis blood, it appeared, was a TCR beta motif comprising about eight highly homologous variants. A CD8+ phenotype characterized the disease-linked clones, which were relatively rare in peripheral blood. Earlier work had already found some motif variants in reactive arthritis synovial fluid and blood.

The rearrangement joins TRBV5-1 to TRBJ1-1; D may be TRBD1 (6 bases). Sample: blood, either unsorted or a sorted T cell fraction (not recorded which). The source of this sequence is a male donor with ankylosing spondylitis. The CDR3 is CASSLNGGLGTEAFF. DNA for the CDR3: TGCGCCAGCAGCTTGAACGGGGGCTTGGGGACTGAAGCTTTCTTT. Complete variable domain (other parts from reference TRBV5-1 and TRBJ1-1): KAGVTQTPRYLIKTRGQQVTLSCSPISGHRSVSWYQQTPGQGLQFLFEYFSETQRNKGNFPGRFSGRQFSNSRSEMNVSTLELGDSALYLCASSLNGGLGTEAFFGQGTRLTVV.